This T cell receptor (beta chain) is drawn from a study of vaccination and CD4 T cells after COVID-19. Study in general: Collection of post-vaccine samples followed dose two by a median roughly 68 days, spanning a range of 14 to 241. Stimulation of the cells used overlapping spike peptide pools from SARS-CoV-2 and from the common cold coronaviruses HCoV-NL63, HCoV-OC43 and HCoV-229E.

Germline loops: CDR1 SGHTA, CDR2 FQGNSA. The CDR3 covers 12 residues. V was cut by 4 bases and J by 2 bases, with 5 bases left in between. Scientists ran DNA taken from cultured CD4+ T cells through the Oncomine TCR Beta short-read assay for sequencing. TCRdb reprocessed the PCR reads via MiXCR and lists one record per CDR3 protein. This table holds under 25,000 distinct CDR3 sequences, roughly 29% found once. This clonotype has just a few counts. Its antigen is not identified. Treatment meaning: approximately 10-day PBMC culture with coronavirus spike peptide pools or control peptides (ViraFEST assay). Medium was half-exchanged with fresh IL-2 medium on days 3 and 7. Broader study findings: Rising from around 20 to 38, the median of SARS-CoV-2-reactive clonotypes did not change significantly.

This sequence joins TRBV7-2 and TRBJ2-5, with D unresolved. This TCR derives from a human donor with COVID-19. The sequencing input was cultured CD4+ T cells from blood. The CDR3 protein is CASSSIQETQYF. DNA of the CDR3: TGTGCCAGCAGCTCAATACAAGAGACCCAGTACTTC. The complete variable domain, with remaining parts taken from reference TRBV7-2 and TRBJ2-5, reads GAGVSQSPSNKVTEKGKDVELRCDPISGHTALYWYRQSLGQGLEFLIYFQGNSAPDKSGLPSDRFSAERTGGSVSTLTIQRTQQEDSAVYLCASSSIQETQYFGPGTRLLVL.